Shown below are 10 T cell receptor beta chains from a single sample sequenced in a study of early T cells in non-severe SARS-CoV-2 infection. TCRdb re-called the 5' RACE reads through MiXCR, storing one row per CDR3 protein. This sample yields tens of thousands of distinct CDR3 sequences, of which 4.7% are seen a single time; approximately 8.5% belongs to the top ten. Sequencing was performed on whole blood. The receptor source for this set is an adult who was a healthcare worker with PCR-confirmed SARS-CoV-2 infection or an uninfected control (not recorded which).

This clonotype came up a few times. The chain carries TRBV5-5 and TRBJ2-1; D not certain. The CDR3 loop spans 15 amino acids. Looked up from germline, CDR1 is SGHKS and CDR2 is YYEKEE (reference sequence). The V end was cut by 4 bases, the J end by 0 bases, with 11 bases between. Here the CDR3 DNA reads TGTGCCAGCAGCCTCGCTTCGAGCTCCTACAATGAGCAGTTCTTC. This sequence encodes CASSLASSSYNEQFF.

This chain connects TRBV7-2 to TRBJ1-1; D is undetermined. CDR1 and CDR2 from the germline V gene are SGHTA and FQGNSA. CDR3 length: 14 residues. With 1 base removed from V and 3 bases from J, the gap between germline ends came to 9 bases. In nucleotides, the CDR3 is TGTGCCAGCAGCTTAGTAGGGTTGGACACTGAAGCTTTCTTT. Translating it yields CASSLVGLDTEAFF. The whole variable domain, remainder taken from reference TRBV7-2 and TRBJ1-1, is GAGVSQSPSNKVTEKGKDVELRCDPISGHTALYWYRQSLGQGLEFLIYFQGNSAPDKSGLPSDRFSAERTGGSVSTLTIQRTQQEDSAVYLCASSLVGLDTEAFFGQGTRLTVV.

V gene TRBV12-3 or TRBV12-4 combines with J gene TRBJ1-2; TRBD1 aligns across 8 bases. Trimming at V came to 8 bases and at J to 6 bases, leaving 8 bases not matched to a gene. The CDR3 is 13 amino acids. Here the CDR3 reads CASSRQGRDGYTF. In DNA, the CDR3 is TGTGCCAGCTCTCGACAGGGGAGAGATGGCTACACCTTC.

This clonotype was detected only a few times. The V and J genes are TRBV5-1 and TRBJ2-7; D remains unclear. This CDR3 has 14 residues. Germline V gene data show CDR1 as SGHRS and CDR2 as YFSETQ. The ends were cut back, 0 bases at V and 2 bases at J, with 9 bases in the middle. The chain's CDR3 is CASSLDGQTYEQYF. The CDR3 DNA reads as TGCGCCAGCAGCTTGGACGGTCAAACCTACGAGCAGTACTTC. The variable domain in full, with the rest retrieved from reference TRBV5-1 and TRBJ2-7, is KAGVTQTPRYLIKTRGQQVTLSCSPISGHRSVSWYQQTPGQGLQFLFEYFSETQRNKGNFPGRFSGRQFSNSRSEMNVSTLELGDSALYLCASSLDGQTYEQYFGPGTRLTVT.

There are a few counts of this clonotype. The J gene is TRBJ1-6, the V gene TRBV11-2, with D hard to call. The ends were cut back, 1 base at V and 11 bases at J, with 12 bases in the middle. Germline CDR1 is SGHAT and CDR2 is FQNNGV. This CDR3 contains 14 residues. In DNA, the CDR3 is TGTGCCAGCAGCTTAGGGGCGGCAAACGCACCCCTCCACTTT. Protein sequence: CASSLGAANAPLHF. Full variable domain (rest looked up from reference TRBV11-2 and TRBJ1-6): EAGVAQSPRYKIIEKRQSVAFWCNPISGHATLYWYQQILGQGPKLLIQFQNNGVVDDSQLPKDRFSAERLKGVDSTLKIQPAKLEDSAVYLCASSLGAANAPLHFGNGTRLTVT.

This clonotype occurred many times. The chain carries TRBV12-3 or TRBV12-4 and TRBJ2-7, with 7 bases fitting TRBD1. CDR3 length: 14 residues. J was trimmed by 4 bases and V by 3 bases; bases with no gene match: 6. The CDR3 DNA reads TGTGCCAGCAGTTTGACAGGGATCGGTTACGAGCAGTACTTC. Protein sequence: CASSLTGIGYEQYF.

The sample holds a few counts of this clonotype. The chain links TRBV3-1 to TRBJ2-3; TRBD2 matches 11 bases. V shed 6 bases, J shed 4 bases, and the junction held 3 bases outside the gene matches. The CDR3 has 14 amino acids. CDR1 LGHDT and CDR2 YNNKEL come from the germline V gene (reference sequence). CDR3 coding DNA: TGTGCCAGCAGGCCTAGCGGGGGGCCAGATACGCAGTATTTT. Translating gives CASRPSGGPDTQYF.

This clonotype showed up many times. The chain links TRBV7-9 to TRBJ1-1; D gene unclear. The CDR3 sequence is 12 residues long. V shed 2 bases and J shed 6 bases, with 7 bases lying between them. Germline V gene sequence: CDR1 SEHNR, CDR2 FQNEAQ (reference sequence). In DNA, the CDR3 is TGTGCCAGCAGCTTACCAAAGGCTGAAGCTTTCTTT. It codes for CASSLPKAEAFF.

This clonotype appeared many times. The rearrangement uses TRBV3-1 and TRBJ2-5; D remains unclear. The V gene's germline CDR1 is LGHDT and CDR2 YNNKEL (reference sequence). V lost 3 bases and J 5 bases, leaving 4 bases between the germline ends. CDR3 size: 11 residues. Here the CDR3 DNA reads TGTGCCAGCAGCCAGTCGGAGACCCAGTACTTC. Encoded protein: CASSQSETQYF.

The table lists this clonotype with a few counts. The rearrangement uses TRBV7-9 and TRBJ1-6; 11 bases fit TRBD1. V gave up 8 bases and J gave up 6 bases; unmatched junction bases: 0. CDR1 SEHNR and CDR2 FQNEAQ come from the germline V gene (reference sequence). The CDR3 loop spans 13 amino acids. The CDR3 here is CASGTGGNSPLHF. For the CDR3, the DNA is TGTGCCAGCGGGACAGGGGGTAATTCACCCCTCCACTTT.